This TCR beta chain was retrieved from a study of T cells in Graves' hyperthyroidism and ophthalmopathy. Study-wide findings and caveats: Stable hyperthyroidism was separated from ophthalmopathy by a model based on 13 V-J features.

In its sample, this clonotype was seen many times. The antigen is not known. The CDR3 runs 13 residues. The germline V and J ends were trimmed by 5 bases and 4 bases, with 11 bases remaining between them. Germline CDR1 and CDR2: MNHNS and SASEGT. Researchers amplified the TCR beta CDR3 regions from RNA transcripts. The HTBI primer set served for first-round RT-PCR of the TCR CDR3. TCRdb ran MiXCR on the multiplex PCR reads and lists one entry per CDR3 protein. The sample has 250,000 to 300,000 distinct CDR3 sequences, roughly 13% seen once. This receptor was obtained from a woman aged 25 to 39 with Graves' hyperthyroidism that later progressed to Graves' ophthalmopathy. The chain links TRBV6-1 to TRBJ1-1; a possible D gene is TRBD1 (6 bases). Sequenced input: blood. The CDR3 reads CASSPGGPTEAFF. The CDR3 nucleotides are TGTGCCAGCAGTCCCGGGGGGCCCACTGAAGCTTTCTTT.